This T cell receptor beta chain was sequenced during a study of multiple sclerosis patients with progressive multifocal leukoencephalopathy. The protocol was immunoSEQ multiplex PCR, while the TCRdb copy is restricted to in-frame clones and leaves out a portion. The sample includes around 28,000 clones, 88% of them seen just once. CDR3 length: 15 amino acids. The V end was cut by 3 bases, the J end by 4 bases, with 15 bases between. Germline V gives CDR1 LGHNA, CDR2 YSLEER. The sample's time point: before natalizumab initiation. Every listed patient previously received interferon beta; all PML patients were women.

The specimen sequenced was PBMCs. The chain combines TRBV4-3 with TRBJ1-2; D possibly corresponds to TRBD1 (6 bases). The receptor was derived from a human donor with multiple sclerosis. CDR3 sequence (DNA): TGCGCCAGCAGCCAGACAAACAGGGTAGCCTATGGCTACACCTTC. This translates into CASSQTNRVAYGYTF.